This T cell receptor (beta chain) was sequenced in a study of human T cells and chemical hapten exposure (dated by TCRdb to the early 2020s). Regarding the research as a whole: For sensitization, 2% DPC in acetone was applied to a roughly 2 cm by roughly 2 cm area of upper inner arm skin. Weekly therapeutic DPC doses were additionally applied to the scalp of patients throughout the approximately 24-week study period. Patch tests used Finn chambers with 0.01% DPC on the upper back, scored after 6 days by International Contact Dermatitis Research Group standards. The mostly female patient cohort included alopecia areata with under or over 50% scalp involvement, alopecia totalis and alopecia universalis. The libraries were sequenced as a pool, and the TCR yield per sample differed mostly because of small variations in library volumes within the pool. The study tracked peripheral blood TCR repertoire changes in vivo during primary and secondary sensitization to the hapten diphenylcyclopropenone (DPC) in alopecia patients. Blood was sampled from patients pre-sensitization (week 0) and at 2, 6 and about 24 weeks after DPC sensitization. Approximately 30 alopecia patients provided blood for TCR sequencing at one to four time points (pre-sensitization, 2, 6 and 24 weeks). What the work shows at the level of the full study, not this receptor alone: After repeated subsampling, the strength of the expansion versus patch-test correlation and the threshold at which it became significant changed. The number of PT1 expanded TCRs positively correlated with patch test score, significant at thresholds 8, 16 and 32 but not 4. Because every patient had alopecia, a presumed autoimmune disease, the patients' immune response might differ from that of healthy individuals. Compared with pre-sensitization or healthy control sets, expanded TCRs formed significantly more large CDR3 similarity clusters, which is consistent with antigen-driven responses. DPC sensitization did not change the number of TCRs with a frequency above 1 in 1000, and there was no evidence of changes in global repertoire structure.

This clonotype was seen at least ten times. The target of this receptor is not known. The input lacks base qualities; no much larger clone sits a single base away. Library preparation was by RACE. The run used a NextSeq 500. During library preparation, unique molecular identifiers were attached to individual cDNA molecules so that TCRs could be counted quantitatively and reproducibly. Each blood RNA sample was used to sequence both TCR alpha and TCR beta chains. The authors processed their data as follows. Samples had a median of about 96,000 TCRs, with a range from 23,224 to 690,600. V, J and CDR3 annotation of the TCR reads was carried out using the Decombinator software suite. For the PS versus PT1 abundance plots, all samples were subsampled to the same number of TCRs (28,000). Expanded TCRs were defined as absent before sensitization and observed at least eight times at the 2-week time point. TCRdb applied fastp at Q25 and MiXCR to the public reads, then kept only in-frame beta chains. Each CDR3 protein appears once, grouped with its most common genes and DNA. The authors' filters were not applied to this entry. For this sample there are about 95,000 distinct CDR3 sequences; 9.5% to 12% appear just once. The ten largest clones represent 2.5% to 4% of the sample.

In the paper's terms, the time point label means: patch test 2, 6 weeks after DPC sensitization. The sample's treatment or condition, from its label and the paper: therapeutic diphenylcyclopropenone sensitization with weekly scalp DPC. Blood at each patch-test visit was drawn before the patch test was applied. Patients were considered eligible if aged 18 to 70, diagnosed with alopecia and deemed suitable for DPC therapy, and patients were excluded if pregnant. Total RNA was extracted from unfractionated whole blood that had been collected in Tempus Blood RNA tubes. V is reduced by 3 bases and J by 3 bases, leaving a spacing of 18 bases between them. Looking up the germline V gene (reference sequence) yields CDR1 LNHDA and CDR2 SQIVND. Inclusive of the bounding cysteine and phenylalanine, the CDR3 is 17 residues long. CDR3 DNA only is kept here, 51 bases in frame from base 1.

This TCR came from a middle-aged woman with alopecia areata. Some clones in this sample may be carry-over from other donors' samples. The sequence is built from TRBV19 and TRBJ1-3; TRBD1 is possibly the D segment (6 matching bases). The sequences come from whole blood, collected in connection with sensitization to the hapten diphenylcyclopropenone (DPC). The CDR3 here reads CASSIAPPGHRGNTIYF. The sequence in DNA is TGTGCCAGTAGTATTGCCCCCCCGGGACACCGTGGAAACACCATATATTTT.